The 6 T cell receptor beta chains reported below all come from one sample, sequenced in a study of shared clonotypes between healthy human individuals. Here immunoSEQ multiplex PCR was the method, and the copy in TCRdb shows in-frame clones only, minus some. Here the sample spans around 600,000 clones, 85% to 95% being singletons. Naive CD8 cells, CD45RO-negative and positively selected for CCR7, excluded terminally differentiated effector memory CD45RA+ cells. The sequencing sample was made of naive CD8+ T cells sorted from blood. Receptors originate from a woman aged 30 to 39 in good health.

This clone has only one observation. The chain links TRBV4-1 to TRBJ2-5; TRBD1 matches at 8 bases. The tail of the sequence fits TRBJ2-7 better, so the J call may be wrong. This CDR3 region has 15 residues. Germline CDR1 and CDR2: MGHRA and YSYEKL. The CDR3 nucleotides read TGCGCCAGCAGCCAAGGGGACAGGACCCACTACGAGCAGTACTTC. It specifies CASSQGDRTHYEQYF.

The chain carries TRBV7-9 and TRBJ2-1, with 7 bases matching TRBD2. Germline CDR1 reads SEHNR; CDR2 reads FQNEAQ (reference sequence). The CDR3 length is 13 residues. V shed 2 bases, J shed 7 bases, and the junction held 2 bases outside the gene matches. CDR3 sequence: CASSLTGGNEQFF. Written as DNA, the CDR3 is TGTGCCAGCAGCTTAACGGGAGGAAATGAGCAGTTCTTC. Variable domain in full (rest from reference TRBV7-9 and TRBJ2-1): DTGVSQNPRHKITKRGQNVTFRCDPISEHNRLYWYRQTLGQGPEFLTYFQNEAQLEKSRLLSDRFSAERPKGSFSTLEIQRTEQGDSAMYLCASSLTGGNEQFFGPGTRLTVL.

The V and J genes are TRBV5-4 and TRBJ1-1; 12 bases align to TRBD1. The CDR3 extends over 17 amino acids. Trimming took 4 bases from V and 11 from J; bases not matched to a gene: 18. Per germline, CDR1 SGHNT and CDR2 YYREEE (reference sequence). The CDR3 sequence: CASSMGQGAGIGLGAFF. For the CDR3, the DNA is TGTGCCAGCAGCATGGGACAGGGGGCTGGTATTGGCTTGGGGGCTTTCTTT. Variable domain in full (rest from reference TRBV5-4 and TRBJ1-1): ETGVTQSPTHLIKTRGQQVTLRCSSQSGHNTVSWYQQALGQGPQFIFQYYREEENGRGNFPPRFSGLQFPNYSSELNVNALELDDSALYLCASSMGQGAGIGLGAFFGQGTRLTVV.

The CDR3 here is CASSHAGTGLVAKNIQYF. Written as DNA, the CDR3 is TGTGCCAGCAGCCACGCCGGGACAGGTCTAGTAGCCAAAAACATTCAGTACTTC. The J gene is TRBJ2-4, the V gene TRBV5-4; 8 bases map to TRBD1. The germline V gene has CDR1 SGHNT and CDR2 YYREEE (reference sequence). This CDR3 region has 18 residues. Unmatched junction bases numbered 12, after V lost 4 bases and J lost 0 bases.

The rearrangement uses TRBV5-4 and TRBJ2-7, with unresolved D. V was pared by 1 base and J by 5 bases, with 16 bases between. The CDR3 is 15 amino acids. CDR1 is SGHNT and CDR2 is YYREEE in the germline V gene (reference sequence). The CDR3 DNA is TGTGCCAGCAGCTTGTCTGATACAGCCGAAAACGAGCAGTACTTC. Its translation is CASSLSDTAENEQYF.

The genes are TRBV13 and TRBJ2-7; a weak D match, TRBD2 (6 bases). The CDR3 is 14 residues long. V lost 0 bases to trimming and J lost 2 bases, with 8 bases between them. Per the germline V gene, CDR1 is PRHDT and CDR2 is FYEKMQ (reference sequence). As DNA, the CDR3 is TGTGCCAGCAGCTTAGGGGGGGAGGCCTACGAGCAGTACTTC. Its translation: CASSLGGEAYEQYF.